These 25 T cell receptor beta chains were sequenced from one sample in a study of cytomegalovirus exposure and HLA in healthy donors. Primers for the PCR totalled 60 Vbeta and 13 Jbeta. This table comes from immunoSEQ multiplex PCR, and its TCRdb copy is limited to in-frame clones, with some not included. This table has 160,000 or so clones, about 72% appearing once. The specimen was PBMCs. Every receptor here comes from a man aged 45-60 years in good health and CMV-seropositive.

J is TRBJ2-3 and V is TRBV2, with TRBD2 matching over 12 bases. This CDR3 region has 17 residues. Germline CDR1 and CDR2: SNHLY and FYNNEI. With V trimmed by 5 bases and J by 6 bases, 12 bases remained unmatched. The CDR3 spells CASSYFASGGAVDTQYF. CDR3 coding DNA: TGTGCCAGCAGTTATTTTGCTAGCGGGGGGGCAGTGGATACGCAGTATTTT.

In its sample, this clone was seen a few times. The CDR3 sequence: CASSGGQGPQHF. The DNA for the CDR3 is TGTGCCAGCAGCGGAGGACAGGGACCCCAGCATTTT. The V and J genes are TRBV5-8 and TRBJ1-5, with 8 bases matching TRBD1. Trimming at V came to 4 bases and at J to 10 bases, leaving 4 bases not matched to a gene. The CDR3 has 12 residues. Germline CDR1 and CDR2: SGHTS and YDEGEE.

This clone has a single count. The gene calls are TRBV6-1 and TRBJ2-7; perhaps TRBD1 as D (5 bases). Germline assignment: CDR1 MNHNS and CDR2 SASEGT. Trimming pared 2 bases from V and 9 bases from J, leaving 14 bases between. This CDR3 is built from 13 residues. The CDR3 DNA follows: TGTGCCAGCAGTGAATGCAGGGTTTGTGCGCAGTACTTC. Translation: CASSECRVCAQYF.

The chain carries TRBV11-2 and TRBJ2-1; D might be TRBD2 (6 bases). There are 15 residues in the CDR3. Germline-derived CDR1 and CDR2 are SGHAT and FQNNGV. Between the trimmed V and J ends, which lost 2 bases and 3 bases, there was a span of 11 bases. CDR3 sequence reads: CASSLTIGGYNEQFF. The CDR3, as DNA: TGTGCCAGCAGCTTAACAATCGGGGGCTACAATGAGCAGTTCTTC. The full variable domain, its missing parts supplied by reference TRBV11-2 and TRBJ2-1, is EAGVAQSPRYKIIEKRQSVAFWCNPISGHATLYWYQQILGQGPKLLIQFQNNGVVDDSQLPKDRFSAERLKGVDSTLKIQPAKLEDSAVYLCASSLTIGGYNEQFFGPGTRLTVL.

The CDR3 spells CSVADRGGQPQHF. CDR3 sequence (DNA): TGCAGCGTTGCGGACAGGGGGGGTCAGCCCCAGCATTTT. The rearrangement links TRBV29-1 to TRBJ1-5, with TRBD1 identical over 10 bases. Trimming at V came to 4 bases and at J to 6 bases, leaving 3 bases not matched to a gene. The CDR3 length is 13 residues. Germline V gene sequence: CDR1 SQVTM, CDR2 ANQGSEA.

The chain couples TRBV7-2 to TRBJ2-2, with D unclear. The CDR3 is 14 amino acids. Between the trimmed V and J ends, which lost 2 bases and 7 bases, there was a span of 11 bases. CDR1 is SGHTA and CDR2 is FQGNSA in the germline V gene. CDR3 nucleotide sequence: TGTGCCAGCAGCTTACAACCGCCCAGCGGGGAGCTGTTTTTT. This translates into CASSLQPPSGELFF.

The V call is TRBV5-5, the J call TRBJ2-7, with D unresolved. The CDR3 length is 14 residues. The V gene's germline CDR1 is SGHKS and CDR2 YYEKEE (reference sequence). V was trimmed by 1 base and J by 2 bases, leaving 10 bases between them. The CDR3 region has the DNA TGTGCCAGCAGCTTGCGGTCCTATGCCTACGAGCAGTACTTC. This sequence encodes CASSLRSYAYEQYF.

The genes are TRBV9 and TRBJ2-2; the D gene is possibly TRBD2 (5 bases). V was trimmed by 0 bases and J by 0 bases, leaving 6 bases between them. Germline V gene sequence: CDR1 SGDLS, CDR2 YYNGEE. This CDR3 is built from 15 residues. CDR3 sequence reads: CASSVAGSNTGELFF. CDR3 DNA sequence: TGTGCCAGCAGCGTAGCGGGGTCGAACACCGGGGAGCTGTTTTTT.

The V gene is TRBV7-2, the J gene TRBJ1-2, with 9 bases lining up with TRBD1. Trimming took 11 bases from V and 4 from J; bases not matched to a gene: 5. The CDR3 loop spans 12 amino acids. Germline V gene sequence: CDR1 SGHTA, CDR2 FQGNSA. CDR3 bases: TGTGCCGCTGCGGACAGGGGCTATGGCTACACCTTC. As protein: CAAADRGYGYTF.

This clone was counted once. The J gene is TRBJ2-5, the V gene TRBV7-6; D is perhaps TRBD1 (5 bases). The CDR3 runs to 18 residues. V lost 1 base, J lost 3 bases, and 21 bases lay in between. CDR1 and CDR2 (germline): SGHVS, FNYEAQ. CDR3 protein: CASSLGYSSGPTKETQYF. The CDR3 region has the DNA TGTGCCAGCAGCTTAGGCTACTCTTCAGGGCCGACCAAAGAGACCCAGTACTTC. Supplemented by reference TRBV7-6 and TRBJ2-5, the full variable domain reads GAGVSQSPRYKVTKRGQDVALRCDPISGHVSLYWYRQALGQGPEFLTYFNYEAQQDKSGLPNDRFSAERPEGSISTLTIQRTEQRDSAMYRCASSLGYSSGPTKETQYFGPGTRLLVL.

This clone showed up just a few times. The rearrangement links TRBV5-6 to TRBJ2-2; D is possibly TRBD1 (6 bases). Germline V gives CDR1 SGHDT, CDR2 YYEEEE. This CDR3 is 18 amino acids long. Trimming pared 1 base from V and 0 bases from J, leaving 16 bases between. CDR3 region: CASSLYSRGHTNTGELFF. The CDR3 DNA sequence: TGTGCCAGCAGCTTGTATAGTCGGGGACACACGAACACCGGGGAGCTGTTTTTT.

The chain has TRBV7-3 and TRBJ2-1; 9 bases are shared with TRBD2. V lost 6 bases, J lost 4 bases, and 4 bases stayed unmatched. This CDR3 is 14 amino acids long. The V gene's germline CDR1 is SGHTA and CDR2 FQGTGA. The chain's CDR3 is CASSLAGVYNEQFF. Here the CDR3 DNA reads TGTGCCAGCAGTTTAGCGGGGGTATACAATGAGCAGTTCTTC. The whole variable domain, remainder taken from reference TRBV7-3 and TRBJ2-1, is GAGVSQTPSNKVTEKGKYVELRCDPISGHTALYWYRQSLGQGPEFLIYFQGTGAADDSGLPNDRFFAVRPEGSVSTLKIQRTERGDSAVYLCASSLAGVYNEQFFGPGTRLTVL.

The V and J genes are TRBV7-3 and TRBJ2-2; D is unresolved. The CDR3 has 15 residues. From germline, CDR1 is SGHTA and CDR2 FQGTGA. With 1 base removed from V and 5 bases from J, the gap between germline ends came to 11 bases. For the CDR3, the DNA is TGTGCCAGCAGCTTAATATTCGGCGGAACCGGGGAGCTGTTTTTT. Amino acids: CASSLIFGGTGELFF.

This clone was seen a few times. The V call is TRBV5-1, the J call TRBJ2-6; TRBD1 matches at 7 bases. This CDR3 region has 15 residues. Trimming at V came to 4 bases and at J to 4 bases, leaving 5 bases not matched to a gene. Looked up from germline, CDR1 is SGHRS and CDR2 is YFSETQ. CDR3 region: CASSARGSGANVLTF. For the CDR3, the DNA is TGCGCCAGCAGCGCCAGGGGGTCGGGGGCCAACGTCCTGACTTTC.

The chain carries TRBV4-2 and TRBJ2-2; a possible D gene is TRBD2 (6 bases). Germline V gene sequence: CDR1 LGHNA, CDR2 YNFKEQ. The CDR3 spans 17 residues. V lost 3 bases to trimming and J lost 0 bases, with 14 bases between them. This CDR3 is CASSQTSGVSNTGELFF. The DNA of the CDR3 is TGTGCCAGCAGCCAGACCTCGGGGGTATCGAACACCGGGGAGCTGTTTTTT.

This sequence joins TRBV6-5 and TRBJ1-3, with D unresolved. CDR1 MNHEY and CDR2 SVGAGI come from the germline V gene. This CDR3 is 12 amino acids long. The V and J ends lost 6 bases and 1 base respectively, with 4 bases between them. The CDR3 region has the DNA TGTGCCAGCAGCGGGTCTGGAAACACCATATATTTT. As protein: CASSGSGNTIYF.

V usage is TRBV2 and J usage is TRBJ2-1, with 12 positions matching TRBD2. The CDR3 spans 17 residues. Per the germline V gene, CDR1 is SNHLY and CDR2 is FYNNEI. Trimming removed 4 bases from V and 9 bases from J; junction bases left unmatched: 13. The DNA of the CDR3 is TGTGCCAGCAGTGGTGCTAGCGGGGGGGCCCGGGAAGGTGAGCAGTTCTTC. Translation: CASSGASGGAREGEQFF.

V is TRBV9 and J is TRBJ2-2; 10 bases fit TRBD2. The CDR3 has 16 amino acids. CDR1 SGDLS and CDR2 YYNGEE come from the germline V gene. Germline trimming cut 0 bases from V and 1 base from J; bases unmatched to any gene: 0. The CDR3 DNA is TGTGCCAGCAGCGTAGGGACTAGCGGGAACACCGGGGAGCTGTTTTTT. Translated: CASSVGTSGNTGELFF.

This clone occurred a few times. The chain joins TRBV5-1 to TRBJ1-6; 7 nucleotides line up with TRBD1. Trimming at V came to 5 bases and at J to 8 bases, leaving 4 bases not matched to a gene. The CDR3 runs to 13 residues. Germline V CDR1 and CDR2: SGHRS, YFSETQ. CDR3 bases: TGCGCCAGCAGGAGGGACAGTGATTCACCCCTCCACTTT. Its translation is CASRRDSDSPLHF. The full variable domain, rest sourced from reference TRBV5-1 and TRBJ1-6, is KAGVTQTPRYLIKTRGQQVTLSCSPISGHRSVSWYQQTPGQGLQFLFEYFSETQRNKGNFPGRFSGRQFSNSRSEMNVSTLELGDSALYLCASRRDSDSPLHFGNGTRLTVT.

This clone was recorded once. This rearrangement joins TRBV5-1 to TRBJ1-4, with a tentative D call TRBD1 (5 bases). The CDR3 sequence is 18 residues long. V shed 1 base and J shed 4 bases, with 20 bases lying between them. The germline V gene encodes CDR1 SGHRS and CDR2 YFSETQ. CDR3 bases: TGCGCCAGCAGCTTGAGGGGCAGGCCTCCAATACTTAATGAAAAACTGTTTTTT. It specifies CASSLRGRPPILNEKLFF.

This clone was recorded only once. The chain recombines TRBV18 with TRBJ2-1; D perhaps matches TRBD2 (5 bases). The CDR3 runs to 17 residues. V was pared by 3 bases and J by 2 bases, with 17 bases between. Germline CDR1 reads KGHSH; CDR2 reads LQKENI. Written as DNA, the CDR3 is TGTGCCAGCTCACCCCCCAACCCGGGGATGCCCTACAATGAGCAGTTCTTC. Protein product: CASSPPNPGMPYNEQFF.

The gene calls are TRBV19 and TRBJ1-1; 9 nucleotides align to TRBD1. The CDR3 contains 19 residues. V dropped 5 bases and J dropped 1; count of bases not matched to a gene: 17. CDR1 LNHDA and CDR2 SQIVND come from the germline V gene (reference sequence). The DNA of the CDR3 is TGTGCCAGTAGTCGACGGACAGGGGAAGGATGGTGGGCGAACACTGAAGCTTTCTTT. This codes for CASSRRTGEGWWANTEAFF.

A note on this clone: Germline and junction disagree at one end, which may indicate a read error. This sample includes further DNA sequences coding for the same CDR3. Here the CDR3 DNA reads TGTGCCATCAGCGAAGGACAGGGTAACTATGGTTACACCTTC. This codes for CAISEGQGNYGYTF. The chain combines TRBV10-3 with TRBJ1-2, with TRBD1 matching over 8 bases. Germline V gives CDR1 ENHRY, CDR2 SYGVKD. This CDR3 is built from 14 residues.

V usage is TRBV5-1 and J usage is TRBJ2-7; 11 nucleotides match TRBD1. The germline V gene has CDR1 SGHRS and CDR2 YFSETQ. The CDR3 sequence is 14 residues long. J lost 2 bases, V lost 4 bases, and 2 bases had no gene match. CDR3: CASSQGQGAYEQYF. The CDR3 coding sequence is TGCGCCAGCAGCCAGGGACAGGGGGCCTACGAGCAGTACTTC.

V and J are TRBV19 and TRBJ1-1; 9 positions match TRBD1. From germline, CDR1 is LNHDA and CDR2 SQIVND (reference sequence). The CDR3 length is 16 residues. V shed 5 bases, J shed 0 bases, and the junction held 7 bases outside the gene matches. The CDR3 loop is CASSQRTGVVNTEAFF. CDR3 DNA sequence: TGTGCCAGTAGTCAGCGGACAGGGGTCGTGAACACTGAAGCTTTCTTT.